This TCR beta chain derives from a study of blood T cells in healthy people across ages. Study as a whole: Per every two T cells, about one barcoded beta molecule was captured by template switching.

The authors ran a second PCR of about 6 to 11 cycles using a sample-barcoded 5' primer and a J-beta primer mix. Every molecule of cDNA carried a tag from a template-switch adaptor with 12 random nucleotides. TCRdb re-called the 5' RACE reads with MiXCR, one entry per CDR3 protein. The table lists hundreds of thousands of distinct CDR3 sequences, approximately 52% of them singletons. Of note for this clonotype: Since no conserved phenylalanine or tryptophan closes the CDR3, a read error is the likely cause.

The TCR was taken from a woman older than 75 in good health. The sample consisted of blood.

The chain's CDR3 is CASSEGFGYTV. CDR3 coding DNA: TGTGCCAGCAGTGAAGGGTTTGGCTACACCGTC. This chain joins TRBV27 and TRBJ1-2; D not certain. Germline V gene lookup returns CDR1 MNHEY and CDR2 SMNVEV (reference sequence). The CDR3 contains 11 residues. Trimming stripped 5 bases from V and 7 bases from J, with 8 bases between.